This T cell receptor (beta chain) came from a study of cytomegalovirus exposure and HLA in healthy donors. A note on this clone: The antigen remains unidentified.

The PCR made use of 60 Vbeta and 13 Jbeta primers. Sequencing used immunoSEQ multiplex PCR; TCRdb keeps in-frame clones, though not all of them. This sample has 140,000 to 150,000 clones, with approximately 82% found just once. Study-wide results and caveats: Segments of the TCR beta V type were, in most cases, productive about 87% or about 30% of the time in an earlier analysis.

The sample taken for sequencing was PBMCs. This clonotype was obtained from a woman between 55 and 75 years old in good health and CMV-seropositive.

CDR3 DNA sequence: TGCGCCAGCAGCGTCTACAGGGGTCAAGAGACCCAGTACTTC. Its protein product is CASSVYRGQETQYF. The chain links TRBV5-1 to TRBJ2-5; the match to TRBD1 covers 7 bases. The CDR3 has 14 amino acids. Looked up from germline, CDR1 is SGHRS and CDR2 is YFSETQ. Unmatched junction bases numbered 5, after V lost 4 bases and J lost 2 bases.